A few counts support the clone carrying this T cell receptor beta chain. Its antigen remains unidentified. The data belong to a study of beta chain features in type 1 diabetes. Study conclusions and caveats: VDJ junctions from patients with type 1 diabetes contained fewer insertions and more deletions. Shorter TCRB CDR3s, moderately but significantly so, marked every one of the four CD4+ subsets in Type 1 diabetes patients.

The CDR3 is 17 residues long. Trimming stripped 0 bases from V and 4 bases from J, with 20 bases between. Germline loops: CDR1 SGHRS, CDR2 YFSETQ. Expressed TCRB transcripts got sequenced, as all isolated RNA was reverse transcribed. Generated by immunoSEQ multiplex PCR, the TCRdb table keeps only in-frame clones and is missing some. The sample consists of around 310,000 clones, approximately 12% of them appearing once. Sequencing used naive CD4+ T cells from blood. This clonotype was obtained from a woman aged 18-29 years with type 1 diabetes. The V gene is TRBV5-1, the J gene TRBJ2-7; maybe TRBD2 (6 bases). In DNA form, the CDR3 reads TGCGCCAGCAGCTTGGACGGGGGTCCCCCTTTTCGATACGAGCAGTACTTC. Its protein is CASSLDGGPPFRYEQYF.